A single sample gave rise to the 31 T cell receptor beta chains below, sequenced in a study of cytomegalovirus exposure and HLA in healthy donors. The PCR was carried out with 60 Vbeta primers and 13 Jbeta primers. Clones were sequenced by immunoSEQ multiplex PCR, and TCRdb holds only the in-frame ones, with some missing. The repertoire holds 75,000 to 80,000 clones, 78% seen once, with roughly 8.9% in the top ten. The sequencing input was PBMCs. These receptor sequences come from a woman in her thirties or forties in good health and CMV-seropositive.

This clone was counted only a few times. This chain uses TRBV6-1 with TRBJ1-2; TRBD1 matches at 7 bases. Germline V CDR1 and CDR2: MNHNS, SASEGT. CDR3 length equals 16 residues. Trimming cost V 0 bases and J 4 bases; bases outside gene matches: 8. The CDR3: CASSEALDRVGYGYTF. DNA for the CDR3: TGTGCCAGCAGTGAAGCGCTTGACAGGGTCGGCTATGGCTACACCTTC.

The rearrangement uses TRBV6-6 and TRBJ1-1; D is uncertain. The CDR3 spans 13 residues. Germline-derived CDR1 and CDR2 are MNHNY and SVGAGI (reference sequence). Deletions cut 11 bases from V and 1 base from J, with 14 bases between. CDR3 sequence (DNA): TGTGCCGTTCGATGGGCAGGGAACACTGAAGCTTTCTTT. Amino acids: CAVRWAGNTEAFF.

The chain recombines TRBV19 with TRBJ1-2; D is uncertain. The CDR3 has 14 amino acids. Looked up from germline, CDR1 is LNHDA and CDR2 is SQIVND (reference sequence). The germline V and J ends were trimmed by 3 bases and 8 bases, with 16 bases remaining between them. As DNA, the CDR3 is TGTGCCAGTAGTATGGTGGGAGGCCTCAGGGGCTACACCTTC. This codes for CASSMVGGLRGYTF.

This chain connects TRBV28 to TRBJ1-4; 7 positions match TRBD1. V shed 6 bases and J 6 bases; nucleotides not matched to a gene: 16. CDR3 length equals 17 residues. Germline V gene sequence: CDR1 MDHEN, CDR2 SYDVKM. CDR3 coding DNA: TGTGCCAGCAGACCGCGCACCTACAGGGGTTGGGATGAAAAACTGTTTTTT. It yields the protein CASRPRTYRGWDEKLFF.

The V gene is TRBV11-1, the J gene TRBJ2-3; D perhaps matches TRBD2 (5 bases). Germline CDR1 reads SGHAT; CDR2 reads FQDESV (reference sequence). CDR3 length: 15 amino acids. V lost 1 base, J lost 3 bases, and 11 bases lay in between. CDR3 bases: TGTGCCAGCAGCTTAGGTGAGGGAGAAACAGATACGCAGTATTTT. It specifies CASSLGEGETDTQYF.

The chain links TRBV28 to TRBJ1-3; the D is unclear. Germline values: CDR1 MDHEN, CDR2 SYDVKM. The CDR3 spans 15 residues. V was clipped by 6 bases and J by 3 bases, with 15 bases between them. CDR3 bases: TGTGCCAGCAGCCACCGAACCTCGGGTGGAAACACCATATATTTT. Protein: CASSHRTSGGNTIYF.

CDR3 sequence (DNA): TGCGCCAGCAGCACGTCGGGACAAGAGAATGAAAAACTGTTTTTT. Translated: CASSTSGQENEKLFF. V gene TRBV5-1 combines with J gene TRBJ1-4; possible D gene TRBD1, 6 bases. Germline-derived CDR1 and CDR2 are SGHRS and YFSETQ. The length of the CDR3 is 15 residues. V dropped 4 bases and J dropped 5 bases, with 15 bases sitting between them.

This clone turned up a few times. The gene calls are TRBV9 and TRBJ2-7; perhaps TRBD1 as D (5 bases). Trimming removed 0 bases from V and 2 bases from J, with 9 bases in between. This CDR3 region has 14 residues. Germline CDR1 SGDLS, CDR2 YYNGEE. CDR3: CASSVAGQAYEQYF. The CDR3 nucleotides are TGTGCCAGCAGCGTAGCAGGGCAAGCCTACGAGCAGTACTTC.

This chain joins TRBV5-1 and TRBJ2-5; TRBD2 matches at 9 bases. The CDR3 runs 15 residues. Germline CDR1 is SGHRS and CDR2 is YFSETQ. J was trimmed by 5 bases and V by 4 bases; bases with no gene match: 9. The CDR3 protein is CASSLQSGGIETQYF. In nucleotides, the CDR3 is TGCGCCAGCAGCCTGCAAAGCGGGGGGATTGAGACCCAGTACTTC. Supplemented by reference TRBV5-1 and TRBJ2-5, the full variable domain reads KAGVTQTPRYLIKTRGQQVTLSCSPISGHRSVSWYQQTPGQGLQFLFEYFSETQRNKGNFPGRFSGRQFSNSRSEMNVSTLELGDSALYLCASSLQSGGIETQYFGPGTRLLVL.

The CDR3, as DNA: TGCGCCAGCAGCTTGCAAGGGGAAACTGAAGCTTTCTTT. Protein: CASSLQGETEAFF. V gene TRBV5-1 combines with J gene TRBJ1-1; tentative D call: TRBD1 (5 bases). The CDR3 sequence is 13 residues long. The ends were cut back, 1 base at V and 5 bases at J, with 9 bases in the middle. Germline CDR1 is SGHRS and CDR2 is YFSETQ.

The chain recombines TRBV19 with TRBJ2-2; 10 nucleotides match TRBD1. V trimming: 5 bases; J trimming: 2 bases; junction bases outside the gene matches: 5. Germline CDR1 LNHDA, CDR2 SQIVND (reference sequence). This CDR3 region has 16 residues. CDR3 sequence: CASSPRTGGNTGELFF. Here the CDR3 DNA reads TGTGCCAGTAGTCCCCGGACAGGGGGAAACACCGGGGAGCTGTTTTTT.

The V call is TRBV28, the J call TRBJ2-5, with D possibly TRBD2 on 6 matching bases. The germline V gene encodes CDR1 MDHEN and CDR2 SYDVKM. The CDR3 sequence is 15 residues long. The V end was cut by 5 bases, the J end by 3 bases, with 16 bases between. The CDR3 coding sequence is TGTGCCAGCAGTCCACAAACGACGGGGGAAGAGACCCAGTACTTC. This codes for CASSPQTTGEETQYF.

This sequence joins TRBV4-1 and TRBJ2-7; TRBD1 agrees at 8 bases. Germline CDR1 is MGHRA and CDR2 is YSYEKL. J gave up 6 bases and V 4 bases, and 11 bases lay outside the gene matches. CDR3 length equals 15 residues. CDR3: CASSPWGQGASEQYF. In DNA, the CDR3 is TGCGCCAGCAGCCCCTGGGGCCAGGGGGCGTCCGAGCAGTACTTC.

For the CDR3, the DNA is TGTGCCAGCAGCGAAACTACAGGGGGGGTATCCTATGGCTACACCTTC. This gives the protein CASSETTGGVSYGYTF. This chain connects TRBV5-5 to TRBJ1-2, with 8 bases fitting TRBD1. Germline V gene lookup returns CDR1 SGHKS and CDR2 YYEKEE (reference sequence). The V and J ends lost 4 bases and 4 bases, in that order; junction bases with no gene match: 12. CDR3 length: 16 residues. The full variable domain, completed using reference TRBV5-5 and TRBJ1-2, is DAGVTQSPTHLIKTRGQQVTLRCSPISGHKSVSWYQQVLGQGPQFIFQYYEKEERGRGNFPDRFSARQFPNYSSELNVNALLLGDSALYLCASSETTGGVSYGYTFGSGTRLTVV.

The rearrangement links TRBV28 to TRBJ1-2; 7 nucleotides match TRBD1. Unmatched junction bases numbered 6, after V lost 4 bases and J lost 4 bases. The CDR3 loop spans 14 amino acids. From germline, CDR1 is MDHEN and CDR2 SYDVKM. CDR3 bases: TGTGCCAGCAGTTATGGGGGACAGACCTATGGCTACACCTTC. This translates into CASSYGGQTYGYTF.

The chain employs TRBV27 and TRBJ2-1, with TRBD2 identical over 11 bases. The V segment lost 5 bases and the J segment 8 bases; nucleotides outside the gene matches: 8. Germline CDR1 is MNHEY and CDR2 is SMNVEV (reference sequence). CDR3 length equals 15 residues. For the CDR3, the DNA is TGTGCCAGCAGTATTAGCGGGGGGGCTGGATATGAGCAGTTCTTC. Its translation: CASSISGGAGYEQFF.

The chain recombines TRBV7-2 with TRBJ2-3; TRBD2 agrees at 8 bases. The CDR3 covers 17 residues. V trimming: 3 bases; J trimming: 1 base; junction bases outside the gene matches: 9. Germline assignment: CDR1 SGHTA and CDR2 FQGNSA. The CDR3 loop reads CASSFSLRAGGTDTQYF. CDR3 nucleotide sequence: TGTGCCAGCAGCTTTTCCCTCCGAGCGGGGGGCACAGATACGCAGTATTTT.

This CDR3 is CASSPPDRVGEQYF. CDR3 DNA sequence: TGTGCCAGCAGCCCGCCGGACAGGGTGGGCGAGCAGTACTTC. V gene TRBV21-1 combines with J gene TRBJ2-7; TRBD1, the D gene given by the table, was not confirmed from the DNA. TRBV21-1 constitutes a pseudogene. This CDR3 comprises 14 residues.

The chain is built from TRBV7-2 and TRBJ1-1; TRBD1 agrees at 7 bases. The CDR3 runs 16 residues. Germline CDR1 is SGHTA and CDR2 is FQGNSA. Losses at the gene ends were 1 base for V and 0 bases for J; bases not matched to a gene: 5. The CDR3 DNA reads TGTGCCAGCAGCTTAGGTGGAGGGGGCATGAACACTGAAGCTTTCTTT. This codes for CASSLGGGGMNTEAFF. The whole variable domain, remainder taken from reference TRBV7-2 and TRBJ1-1, is GAGVSQSPSNKVTEKGKDVELRCDPISGHTALYWYRQSLGQGLEFLIYFQGNSAPDKSGLPSDRFSAERTGGSVSTLTIQRTQQEDSAVYLCASSLGGGGMNTEAFFGQGTRLTVV.

The V gene is TRBV5-6, the J gene TRBJ1-2, with 8 bases lining up with TRBD1. The CDR3 spans 12 residues. Looked up from germline, CDR1 is SGHDT and CDR2 is YYEEEE. J was trimmed by 5 bases and V by 4 bases; bases with no gene match: 1. CDR3 DNA sequence: TGTGCCAGCAGCGACAGGGGATATGGCTACACCTTC. Amino acids: CASSDRGYGYTF.

V gene TRBV2 combines with J gene TRBJ1-1; 11 bases match TRBD1. The CDR3 runs to 15 residues. Germline V CDR1 and CDR2: SNHLY, FYNNEI. The V and J ends lost 5 bases and 4 bases, in that order; junction bases with no gene match: 6. The CDR3 nucleotides are TGTGCCAGCAGTCCGGACAGGGGGCAGGGCACTGAAGCTTTCTTT. Encoded protein: CASSPDRGQGTEAFF.

V gene TRBV28 combines with J gene TRBJ2-3; perhaps TRBD1 as D (5 bases). The CDR3 totals 13 residues. The germline gives CDR1 MDHEN, CDR2 SYDVKM. Trimming stripped 5 bases from V and 0 bases from J, with 6 bases between. CDR3 sequence (DNA): TGTGCCAGCAGTCAGGGTAGCACAGATACGCAGTATTTT. Translation: CASSQGSTDTQYF.

J is TRBJ1-5 and V is TRBV6-6; 7 positions agree with TRBD1. Trimming took 6 bases from V and 4 from J; bases not matched to a gene: 6. CDR3 length equals 14 residues. Germline V gives CDR1 MNHNY, CDR2 SVGAGI (reference sequence). The CDR3: CASRGNRGNQPQHF. In DNA form, the CDR3 reads TGTGCCAGCAGGGGTAACAGGGGAAATCAGCCCCAGCATTTT.

The J gene is TRBJ2-2, the V gene TRBV15, with D possibly TRBD1 on 5 matching bases. Germline values: CDR1 LNHNV, CDR2 YYDKDF (reference sequence). Trimming left V 2 bases short and J 2 bases short, with 9 bases between. The CDR3 is 15 amino acids. The CDR3 nucleotides are TGTGCCACCAGCAGAAGCCAGGGCAACACCGGGGAGCTGTTTTTT. Encoded protein: CATSRSQGNTGELFF.

In the case of this clone: The same CDR3 is also encoded by other DNA sequences in this sample. The V and J genes are TRBV28 and TRBJ1-5; perhaps TRBD1 as D (5 bases). Trimming took 3 bases from V and 5 from J, leaving 11 bases between them. The CDR3 totals 14 residues. Germline loops: CDR1 MDHEN, CDR2 SYDVKM. Written as DNA, the CDR3 is TGTGCCAGCAGTTTCCCAGACAGATATCAGCCCCAGCATTTT. Encoded protein: CASSFPDRYQPQHF.

V and J are TRBV7-9 and TRBJ2-3; tentative D call: TRBD2 (5 bases). The germline gives CDR1 SEHNR, CDR2 FQNEAQ (reference sequence). Between the trimmed V and J ends, which lost 0 bases and 7 bases, there was a span of 17 bases. CDR3 length: 16 residues. The DNA of the CDR3 is TGTGCCAGCAGCTTAGCGTTGGGCGGGCCGTTCAATACGCAGTATTTT. Protein sequence: CASSLALGGPFNTQYF.

This chain joins TRBV30 and TRBJ2-3; 10 bases are shared with TRBD2. With V trimmed by 2 bases and J by 1 base, 3 bases remained unmatched. CDR1 and CDR2 from the germline V gene are GTSNPN and SVGIG (reference sequence). The CDR3 has 15 residues. The CDR3 DNA follows: TGTGCCTGGAGTTTAACTAGCGGGGGCACAGATACGCAGTATTTT. As protein: CAWSLTSGGTDTQYF.

This clone was counted between two and nine times. The chain couples TRBV7-2 to TRBJ2-1; a weak D match, TRBD1 (6 bases). The germline V gene has CDR1 SGHTA and CDR2 FQGNSA. The CDR3 is 14 residues long. Trimming removed 5 bases at V and 7 bases at J, with 15 bases between. CDR3 protein: CASSIRDTGNEQFF. The CDR3 bases are TGTGCCAGCAGCATCCGGGACACAGGGAATGAGCAGTTCTTC.

The chain has TRBV7-9 and TRBJ2-7, with D hard to call. V was clipped by 2 bases and J by 5 bases, with 4 bases between them. Looked up from germline, CDR1 is SEHNR and CDR2 is FQNEAQ (reference sequence). The CDR3 sequence is 11 residues long. The chain's CDR3 is CASSLLDEQYF. DNA for the CDR3: TGTGCCAGCAGCTTACTCGACGAGCAGTACTTC.

The chain has TRBV19 and TRBJ1-5, with D possibly being TRBD1 (6 bases). The CDR3 consists of 14 residues. Trimming cost V 3 bases and J 7 bases, with 13 bases left between them. Per germline, CDR1 LNHDA and CDR2 SQIVND (reference sequence). CDR3 sequence reads: CASSIQGGGQPQHF. For the CDR3, the DNA is TGTGCCAGTAGTATCCAAGGGGGAGGGCAGCCCCAGCATTTT.

This chain links TRBV18 with TRBJ2-5; maybe TRBD1 (5 bases). Germline loops: CDR1 KGHSH, CDR2 LQKENI. The V gene lost 5 bases and the J gene lost 5 bases, with 9 bases spanning the gap. The CDR3 covers 12 residues. The CDR3 DNA is TGTGCCAGCTCAGCAGGGTTGGAGACCCAGTACTTC. It translates to CASSAGLETQYF.